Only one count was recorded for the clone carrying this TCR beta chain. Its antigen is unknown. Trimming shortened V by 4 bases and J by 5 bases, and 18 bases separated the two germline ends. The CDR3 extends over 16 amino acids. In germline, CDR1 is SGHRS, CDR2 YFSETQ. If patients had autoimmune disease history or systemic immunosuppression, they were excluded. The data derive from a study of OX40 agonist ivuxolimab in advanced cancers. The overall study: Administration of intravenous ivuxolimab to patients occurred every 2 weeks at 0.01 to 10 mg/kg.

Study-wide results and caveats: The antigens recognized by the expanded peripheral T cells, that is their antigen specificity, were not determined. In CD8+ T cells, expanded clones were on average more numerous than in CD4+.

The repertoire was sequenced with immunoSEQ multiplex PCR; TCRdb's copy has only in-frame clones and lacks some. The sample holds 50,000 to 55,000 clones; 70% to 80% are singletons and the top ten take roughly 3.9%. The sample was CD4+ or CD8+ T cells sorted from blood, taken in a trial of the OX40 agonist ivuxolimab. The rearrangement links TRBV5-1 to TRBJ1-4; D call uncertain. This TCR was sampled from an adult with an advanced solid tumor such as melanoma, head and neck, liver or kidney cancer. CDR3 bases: TGCGCCAGCAGCCCCGGCCCTTTTGGACCCAATGAAAAACTGTTTTTT. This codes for CASSPGPFGPNEKLFF.